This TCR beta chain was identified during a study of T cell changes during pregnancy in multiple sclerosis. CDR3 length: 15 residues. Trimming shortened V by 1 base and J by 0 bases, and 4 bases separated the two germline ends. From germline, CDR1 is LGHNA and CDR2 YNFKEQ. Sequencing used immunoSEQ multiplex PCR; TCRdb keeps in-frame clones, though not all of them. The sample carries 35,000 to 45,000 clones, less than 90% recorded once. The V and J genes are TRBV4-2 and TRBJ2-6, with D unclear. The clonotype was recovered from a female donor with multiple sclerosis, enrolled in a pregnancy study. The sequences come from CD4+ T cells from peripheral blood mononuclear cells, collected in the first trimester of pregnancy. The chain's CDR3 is CASSQGGSGANVLTF. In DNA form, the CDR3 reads TGTGCCAGCAGCCAAGGCGGCTCTGGGGCCAACGTCCTGACTTTC.